A selection of T cell receptor beta chains follows, all from one sample in a study of Ad26.COV2.S vaccination and SARS-CoV-2 variants. The table came from immunoSEQ multiplex PCR; TCRdb's copy has only in-frame clones and leaves some out. The sample has approximately 300,000 clones; 85% are singletons. The sample consisted of peripheral blood, taken in a trial of Ad26.COV2.S vaccine versus placebo. These receptors were taken from a person between 18 and 59 years old who received the Ad26.COV2.S COVID-19 vaccine or a placebo. CDR3s include the opening cysteine and the closing phenylalanine or tryptophan. Each record gives: clone size, J gene, D gene, V gene, CDR3 protein, CDR3 DNA. The D gene is left open where the match is weak. Only some rows state a clone size, as once, few, many or a class for expanded clones.

clone_size: once; j_call: TRBJ2-2; d_call: .; v_call: TRBV4-1; cdr3_aa: CASSQESNTGELFF; cdr3_nt: TGCGCCAGCAGCCAAGAGAGCAACACCGGGGAGCTGTTTTTT
clone_size: .; j_call: TRBJ2-5; d_call: .; v_call: TRBV6-6; cdr3_aa: CASRRTGAETQYF; cdr3_nt: TGTGCCAGCAGACGGACGGGGGCAGAGACCCAGTACTTC
clone_size: .; j_call: TRBJ2-7; d_call: .; v_call: TRBV24-1; cdr3_aa: CATSDLNEQYF; cdr3_nt: TGTGCCACCAGTGATTTAAACGAGCAGTACTTC
clone_size: .; j_call: TRBJ2-7; d_call: TRBD1; v_call: TRBV19; cdr3_aa: CASSTTGGIYEQYF; cdr3_nt: TGTGCCAGTAGTACGACAGGGGGCATTTACGAGCAGTACTTC
clone_size: .; j_call: TRBJ1-1; d_call: TRBD1; v_call: TRBV28; cdr3_aa: CASSQGGGLAFF; cdr3_nt: TGTGCCAGCAGTCAGGGGGGGGGCTTAGCTTTCTTT
clone_size: .; j_call: TRBJ2-3; d_call: .; v_call: TRBV5-1; cdr3_aa: CASSSRTSTDTQYF; cdr3_nt: TGCGCCAGCAGCTCTCGGACAAGCACAGATACGCAGTATTTT
clone_size: .; j_call: TRBJ1-3; d_call: .; v_call: TRBV15; cdr3_aa: CATSRGQSSGNTIYF; cdr3_nt: TGTGCCACCAGCAGAGGGCAGTCCTCTGGAAACACCATATATTTT
clone_size: once; j_call: TRBJ1-2; d_call: .; v_call: TRBV7-2; cdr3_aa: CASSQRAYGYTF; cdr3_nt: TGTGCCAGCAGCCAAAGAGCCTATGGCTACACCTTC
clone_size: few; j_call: TRBJ2-3; d_call: .; v_call: TRBV5-1; cdr3_aa: CASSPWTDQDTQYF; cdr3_nt: TGCGCCAGCAGCCCTTGGACAGACCAAGATACGCAGTATTTT
clone_size: .; j_call: TRBJ1-2; d_call: TRBD1; v_call: TRBV30; cdr3_aa: CAWRDPGQGYGYTF; cdr3_nt: TGTGCCTGGAGGGACCCCGGACAGGGCTATGGCTACACCTTC
clone_size: .; j_call: TRBJ1-1; d_call: TRBD1; v_call: TRBV10-1; cdr3_aa: CASSEDQGAEAFF; cdr3_nt: TGCGCCAGCAGTGAGGATCAGGGGGCTGAAGCTTTCTTT
clone_size: .; j_call: TRBJ1-2; d_call: .; v_call: TRBV7-2; cdr3_aa: CASSHTGGYTF; cdr3_nt: TGTGCCAGCAGCCATACAGGGGGCTACACCTTC
clone_size: .; j_call: TRBJ2-3; d_call: .; v_call: TRBV12-5; cdr3_aa: CASGRDTDTQYF; cdr3_nt: TGTGCTAGTGGTCGGGACACAGATACGCAGTATTTT
clone_size: .; j_call: TRBJ2-3; d_call: TRBD1; v_call: TRBV6-1; cdr3_aa: CASSELGRGQADTQYF; cdr3_nt: TGTGCCAGCAGTGAATTGGGCAGGGGGCAAGCAGATACGCAGTATTTT
clone_size: .; j_call: TRBJ1-6; d_call: TRBD1; v_call: TRBV7-9; cdr3_aa: CASSLNTGGYLYNSPLHF; cdr3_nt: TGTGCCAGCAGCTTAAACACAGGGGGTTACTTATATAATTCACCCCTCCACTTT
clone_size: .; j_call: TRBJ1-5; d_call: .; v_call: TRBV19; cdr3_aa: CASKSVGIYQPQHF; cdr3_nt: TGTGCCAGTAAATCGGTGGGGATCTATCAGCCCCAGCATTTT
clone_size: .; j_call: TRBJ2-5; d_call: TRBD1; v_call: TRBV29-1; cdr3_aa: CSVLGHRDRGSNQETQYF; cdr3_nt: TGCAGCGTTCTAGGTCACCGGGACAGGGGGTCAAACCAAGAGACCCAGTACTTC
clone_size: .; j_call: TRBJ2-3; d_call: .; v_call: TRBV4-1; cdr3_aa: CASSPQGTYTDTQYF; cdr3_nt: TGCGCCAGCAGCCCCCAGGGAACTTACACAGATACGCAGTATTTT
clone_size: .; j_call: TRBJ2-7; d_call: .; v_call: TRBV6-5; cdr3_aa: CASSYSSAVEQYF; cdr3_nt: TGTGCCAGCAGTTACAGTTCGGCTGTCGAGCAGTACTTC
clone_size: .; j_call: TRBJ1-1; d_call: .; v_call: TRBV6-5; cdr3_aa: CASRSGPFMNTEAFF; cdr3_nt: TGTGCCAGCAGATCCGGACCGTTCATGAACACTGAAGCTTTCTTT
clone_size: few; j_call: TRBJ2-2; d_call: TRBD1; v_call: TRBV6-5; cdr3_aa: CAAHFEGAATGELFF; cdr3_nt: TGTGCCGCACACTTCGAGGGGGCGGCCACCGGGGAGCTGTTTTTT
clone_size: .; j_call: TRBJ2-7; d_call: TRBD1; v_call: TRBV7-9; cdr3_aa: CASSLGNSGGYEQYF; cdr3_nt: TGTGCCAGCAGCTTAGGTAATTCAGGGGGCTACGAGCAGTACTTC
clone_size: few; j_call: TRBJ1-6; d_call: TRBD1; v_call: TRBV4-2; cdr3_aa: CASSQSLHKGQGEGSYNSPLHF; cdr3_nt: TGTGCCAGCAGCCAATCCCTTCACAAGGGACAGGGTGAGGGTTCCTATAATTCACCCCTCCACTTT
clone_size: once; j_call: TRBJ1-4; d_call: .; v_call: TRBV29-1; cdr3_aa: CSVVQGTNEKLFF; cdr3_nt: TGCAGCGTCGTTCAGGGCACTAATGAAAAACTGTTTTTT
clone_size: .; j_call: TRBJ2-7; d_call: .; v_call: TRBV6-1; cdr3_aa: CASSETFYEQYF; cdr3_nt: TGTGCCAGCAGTGAAACGTTCTACGAGCAGTACTTC
clone_size: .; j_call: TRBJ2-7; d_call: .; v_call: TRBV7-9; cdr3_aa: CASSHGPRTNSYEQYF; cdr3_nt: TGTGCCAGCAGCCACGGCCCTAGGACAAACTCCTACGAGCAGTACTTC
clone_size: .; j_call: TRBJ2-5; d_call: .; v_call: TRBV28; cdr3_aa: CASNQGWKTQYF; cdr3_nt: TGTGCCAGCAACCAGGGGTGGAAGACCCAGTACTTC
clone_size: .; j_call: TRBJ2-6; d_call: .; v_call: TRBV2; cdr3_aa: CASSPYRESSGANVLTF; cdr3_nt: TGTGCCAGCAGCCCCTACAGGGAAAGCTCTGGGGCCAACGTCCTGACTTTC
clone_size: .; j_call: TRBJ2-5; d_call: TRBD2; v_call: TRBV11-3; cdr3_aa: CASSLGAGGETQYF; cdr3_nt: TGTGCCAGCAGCTTAGGAGCGGGGGGGGAGACCCAGTACTTC
clone_size: .; j_call: TRBJ2-3; d_call: .; v_call: TRBV7-3; cdr3_aa: CASSSYGQVGLNTDTQYF; cdr3_nt: TGTGCCAGCAGCTCCTACGGACAGGTGGGACTAAACACAGATACGCAGTATTTT
clone_size: .; j_call: TRBJ2-3; d_call: .; v_call: TRBV7-2; cdr3_aa: CASSFRGAGPDTQYF; cdr3_nt: TGTGCCAGCAGCTTTAGGGGGGCGGGGCCAGATACGCAGTATTTT
clone_size: .; j_call: TRBJ2-3; d_call: .; v_call: TRBV12-2; cdr3_aa: CASPPWARPPDTQYF; cdr3_nt: TGTGCAAGCCCTCCCTGGGCTCGGCCCCCAGATACGCAGTATTTT
clone_size: .; j_call: TRBJ2-5; d_call: .; v_call: TRBV7-9; cdr3_aa: CASSSKETQYF; cdr3_nt: TGTGCCAGCAGCTCAAAGGAGACCCAGTACTTC
clone_size: .; j_call: TRBJ2-2; d_call: .; v_call: TRBV19; cdr3_aa: CASSILLTGELFF; cdr3_nt: TGTGCCAGTAGTATTCTACTCACCGGGGAGCTGTTTTTT
clone_size: few; j_call: TRBJ2-2; d_call: .; v_call: TRBV4-2; cdr3_aa: CASSQSGGLETGELFF; cdr3_nt: TGTGCCAGCAGCCAATCCGGCGGGCTTGAAACCGGGGAGCTGTTTTTT
clone_size: .; j_call: TRBJ2-7; d_call: .; v_call: TRBV3-1/TRBV3-2; cdr3_aa: CASSQTAYEQYF; cdr3_nt: TGTGCCAGCAGCCAAACTGCCTACGAGCAGTACTTC
clone_size: .; j_call: TRBJ2-3; d_call: TRBD2; v_call: TRBV19; cdr3_aa: CASRGLAATDTQYF; cdr3_nt: TGTGCCAGTAGGGGACTAGCGGCCACAGATACGCAGTATTTT
clone_size: .; j_call: TRBJ1-3; d_call: TRBD1; v_call: TRBV7-8; cdr3_aa: CASRDRAGNTIYF; cdr3_nt: TGTGCCAGCAGGGACAGGGCTGGAAACACCATATATTTT
clone_size: .; j_call: TRBJ2-7; d_call: TRBD1; v_call: TRBV6-5; cdr3_aa: CASSPGQSFFVQYF; cdr3_nt: TGTGCCAGCAGCCCGGGACAGTCCTTCTTTGTGCAGTACTTC
clone_size: .; j_call: TRBJ1-4; d_call: TRBD1; v_call: TRBV2; cdr3_aa: CASSYRTGGNEKLFF; cdr3_nt: TGTGCCAGCAGCTACAGGACAGGCGGAAATGAAAAACTGTTTTTT
clone_size: .; j_call: TRBJ2-4; d_call: .; v_call: TRBV28; cdr3_aa: CASSPGRRWAKNIQYF; cdr3_nt: TGTGCCAGCAGTCCCGGACGCCGGTGGGCCAAAAACATTCAGTACTTC
clone_size: .; j_call: TRBJ2-2; d_call: .; v_call: TRBV29-1; cdr3_aa: CSVGRGMNTGELFF; cdr3_nt: TGCAGCGTTGGAAGGGGGATGAACACCGGGGAGCTGTTTTTT
clone_size: .; j_call: TRBJ1-2; d_call: TRBD1; v_call: TRBV11-2; cdr3_aa: CASSLDLAGGPGYTF; cdr3_nt: TGTGCCAGCAGCTTAGATCTGGCAGGGGGCCCTGGCTACACCTTC
clone_size: .; j_call: TRBJ2-7; d_call: TRBD1; v_call: TRBV11-2; cdr3_aa: CASSRVQGAYEQYF; cdr3_nt: TGTGCCAGCAGCCGTGTACAGGGGGCGTACGAGCAGTACTTC
clone_size: .; j_call: TRBJ2-1; d_call: TRBD2; v_call: TRBV2; cdr3_aa: CASSLAGGYNEQFF; cdr3_nt: TGTGCCAGCTCACTAGCGGGGGGGTACAATGAGCAGTTCTTC
clone_size: .; j_call: TRBJ2-3; d_call: TRBD1; v_call: TRBV29-1; cdr3_aa: CSVDDRANTDTQYF; cdr3_nt: TGCAGCGTGGATGACAGGGCGAACACAGATACGCAGTATTTT
clone_size: .; j_call: TRBJ1-5; d_call: TRBD1; v_call: TRBV28; cdr3_aa: CASRLTGGRQPQHF; cdr3_nt: TGTGCCAGCAGACTAACAGGGGGCCGACAGCCCCAGCATTTT
clone_size: .; j_call: TRBJ2-2; d_call: .; v_call: TRBV6-5; cdr3_aa: CASKKPGELFF; cdr3_nt: TGTGCCAGCAAGAAACCCGGGGAGCTGTTTTTT
clone_size: .; j_call: TRBJ2-1; d_call: TRBD1; v_call: TRBV6-5; cdr3_aa: CASSPRDRSYNEQFF; cdr3_nt: TGTGCCAGCAGCCCACGGGACAGGTCCTACAATGAGCAGTTCTTC
clone_size: few; j_call: TRBJ1-2; d_call: TRBD1; v_call: TRBV7-9; cdr3_aa: CASSLGGTGYGYTF; cdr3_nt: TGTGCCAGCAGCTTAGGGGGGACAGGCTATGGCTACACCTTC
clone_size: .; j_call: TRBJ2-6; d_call: .; v_call: TRBV28; cdr3_aa: CASRVPGANVLTF; cdr3_nt: TGTGCCAGCAGGGTACCCGGGGCCAACGTCCTGACTTTC
clone_size: once; j_call: TRBJ2-6; d_call: .; v_call: TRBV10-3; cdr3_aa: CAVRSISGANVLTF; cdr3_nt: TGTGCCGTACGCAGCATCTCTGGGGCCAACGTCCTGACTTTC
clone_size: .; j_call: TRBJ1-1; d_call: .; v_call: TRBV24-1; cdr3_aa: CATSDRLNTEAFF; cdr3_nt: TGTGCCACCAGTGATAGGCTGAACACTGAAGCTTTCTTT
clone_size: few; j_call: TRBJ1-1; d_call: .; v_call: TRBV11-3; cdr3_aa: CASSFGDLNTEAFF; cdr3_nt: TGTGCCAGCAGCTTCGGGGATTTGAACACTGAAGCTTTCTTT
clone_size: .; j_call: TRBJ2-7; d_call: .; v_call: TRBV15; cdr3_aa: CATSRGMRAEQYF; cdr3_nt: TGTGCCACCAGCAGAGGTATGAGGGCGGAGCAGTACTTC
clone_size: few; j_call: TRBJ2-7; d_call: TRBD1; v_call: TRBV28; cdr3_aa: CASSSFASGQGAGAEQYF; cdr3_nt: TGTGCCAGCAGCTCGTTCGCTTCGGGACAGGGGGCGGGGGCCGAGCAGTACTTC
clone_size: .; j_call: TRBJ1-4; d_call: .; v_call: TRBV3-1/TRBV3-2; cdr3_aa: CASSQAGEGDNEKLFF; cdr3_nt: TGTGCCAGCAGCCAAGCAGGTGAAGGGGATAATGAAAAACTGTTTTTT